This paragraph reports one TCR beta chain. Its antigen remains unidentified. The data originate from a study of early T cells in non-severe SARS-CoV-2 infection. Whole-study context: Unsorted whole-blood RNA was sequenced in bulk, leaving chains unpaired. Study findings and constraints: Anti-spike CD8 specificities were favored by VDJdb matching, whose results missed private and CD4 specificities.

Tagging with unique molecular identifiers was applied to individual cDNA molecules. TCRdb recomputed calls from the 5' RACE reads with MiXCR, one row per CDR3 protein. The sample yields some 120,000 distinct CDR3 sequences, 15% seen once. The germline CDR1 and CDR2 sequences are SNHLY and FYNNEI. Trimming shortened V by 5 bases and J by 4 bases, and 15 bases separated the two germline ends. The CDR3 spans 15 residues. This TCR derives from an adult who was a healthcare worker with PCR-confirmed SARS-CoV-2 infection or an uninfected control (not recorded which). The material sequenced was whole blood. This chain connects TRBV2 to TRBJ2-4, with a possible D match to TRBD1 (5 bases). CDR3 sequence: CASSPTQGWKNIQYF. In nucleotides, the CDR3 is TGTGCCAGCAGTCCCACGCAGGGTTGGAAAAACATTCAGTACTTC.